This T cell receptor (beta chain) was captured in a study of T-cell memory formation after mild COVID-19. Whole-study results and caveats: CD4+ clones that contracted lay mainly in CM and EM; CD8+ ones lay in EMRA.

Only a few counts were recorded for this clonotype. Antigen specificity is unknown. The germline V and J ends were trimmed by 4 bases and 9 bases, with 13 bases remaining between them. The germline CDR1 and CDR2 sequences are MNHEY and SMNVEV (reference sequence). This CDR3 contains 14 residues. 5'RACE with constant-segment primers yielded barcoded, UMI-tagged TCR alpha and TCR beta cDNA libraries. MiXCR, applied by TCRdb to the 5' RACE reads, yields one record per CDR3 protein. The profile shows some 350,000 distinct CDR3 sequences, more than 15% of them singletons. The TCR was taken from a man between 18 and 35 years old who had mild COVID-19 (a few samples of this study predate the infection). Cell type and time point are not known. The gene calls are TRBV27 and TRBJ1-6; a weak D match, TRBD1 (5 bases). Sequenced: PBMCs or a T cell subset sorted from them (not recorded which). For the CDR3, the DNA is TGTGCCAGCAGTTCCGCAGGGTGGATTTCACCCCTCCACTTT. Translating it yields CASSSAGWISPLHF.